Listed below are T cell receptor beta chains from one sample, sequenced in a study of cytomegalovirus exposure and HLA in healthy donors. Profiling relied on immunoSEQ multiplex PCR, and the TCRdb table lists in-frame clones only, not all of them. Counted here are 95,000 to 100,000 clones, 70% to 80% occurring once; the ten biggest clones make up 19%. The sample consisted of PBMCs. These receptors all stem from a woman aged 60-75 years in good health and CMV-seropositive. Each CDR3 is given with its conserved first and last residue. A D gene is named only where the DNA matches it firmly. A clone size is listed for some rows: how often the clone was seen (once, few, many), or a class if it is expanded.

J | size | V | D | CDR3 | DNA
TRBJ2-2 | NA | TRBV19 | TRBD1 | CASSTGQVTGELFF | TGTGCCAGTAGTACGGGACAGGTCACCGGGGAGCTGTTTTTT
TRBJ2-2 | NA | TRBV7-3 | NA | CASRSTGTNTGELFF | TGTGCCAGCAGATCTACAGGAACGAACACCGGGGAGCTGTTTTTT
TRBJ1-1 | NA | TRBV18 | NA | CASSPSYGGGTEAFF | TGTGCCAGCTCACCCTCGTACGGAGGAGGCACTGAAGCTTTCTTT
TRBJ1-2 | NA | TRBV2 | NA | CASSFDRRYGYTF | TGTGCCAGCAGTTTTGACAGGAGATATGGCTACACCTTC
TRBJ2-7 | NA | TRBV28 | TRBD1 | CASTPTGRTYEQYF | TGTGCCAGCACCCCGACAGGGCGAACCTACGAGCAGTACTTC
TRBJ2-1 | NA | TRBV29-1 | TRBD2 | CSVGSRLAEQFF | TGCAGCGTCGGTTCTCGACTAGCGGAGCAGTTCTTC
TRBJ1-2 | NA | TRBV15 | TRBD1 | CAVHPGQGDIWYGYTF | TGTGCCGTTCACCCGGGACAGGGCGATATTTGGTATGGCTACACCTTC
TRBJ2-2 | NA | TRBV28 | NA | CASSLPDTTNTGELFF | TGTGCCAGCAGTTTACCTGACACCACGAACACCGGGGAGCTGTTTTTT
TRBJ2-7 | NA | TRBV5-1 | NA | CASSPEGQTVSYEQYF | TGCGCCAGCAGCCCGGAGGGACAGACGGTCTCCTACGAGCAGTACTTC
TRBJ1-5 | NA | TRBV27 | TRBD1 | CASSYDRGGNQPQHF | TGTGCCAGCAGTTACGACAGGGGGGGCAATCAGCCCCAGCATTTT
TRBJ1-4 | few | TRBV10-3 | NA | CAISPTRTNEKLFF | TGTGCCATCAGCCCGACACGGACTAATGAAAAACTGTTTTTT
TRBJ2-3 | NA | TRBV19 | TRBD1 | CASRARGRADTQYF | TGTGCCAGTAGGGCGAGGGGGCGAGCAGATACGCAGTATTTT
TRBJ2-1 | NA | TRBV6-6 | TRBD1 | CASSSSGTGGYNEQFF | TGTGCCAGCAGTTCGTCCGGGACAGGGGGATACAATGAGCAGTTCTTC
TRBJ1-1 | few | TRBV10-2 | NA | CASILEPRDSPEAFF | TGCGCCAGCATTCTAGAGCCCAGGGATTCGCCCGAAGCTTTCTTT
TRBJ2-1 | NA | TRBV19 | TRBD2 | CASTSGTRYNEQFF | TGTGCCAGTACCTCCGGGACTAGATACAATGAGCAGTTCTTC
TRBJ2-3 | many | TRBV5-6 | NA | CASSLTGSSTDTQYF | TGTGCCAGCAGCTTGACAGGGTCGAGCACAGATACGCAGTATTTT
TRBJ1-1 | medium-sized | TRBV6-5 | NA | CASSLGANTEAFF | TGTGCCAGCAGTTTAGGGGCGAACACTGAAGCTTTCTTT
TRBJ1-5 | NA | TRBV4-1 | NA | CASSQLGLGNQPQHF | TGCGCCAGCAGCCAATTGGGGCTTGGCAATCAGCCCCAGCATTTT
TRBJ2-3 | NA | TRBV10-3 | NA | CAISQFATSTDTQYF | TGTGCCATCAGTCAATTCGCGACTAGCACAGATACGCAGTATTTT
TRBJ2-1 | NA | TRBV5-1 | TRBD2 | CASSWEGLTYNEQFF | TGCGCCAGCAGCTGGGAGGGATTGACCTACAATGAGCAGTTCTTC
TRBJ1-1 | few | TRBV15 | NA | CATSRERDNGDTEAFF | TGTGCCACCAGCAGAGAAAGGGACAATGGGGACACTGAAGCTTTCTTT
TRBJ1-1 | NA | TRBV14 | NA | CASSQDGVTAFF | TGTGCCAGCAGCCAAGACGGGGTAACGGCTTTCTTT
TRBJ2-4 | NA | TRBV7-9 | NA | CAISGVDIQYF | TGTGCCATTTCAGGCGTCGACATTCAGTACTTC
TRBJ1-1 | NA | TRBV5-1 | NA | CASSLAGYTEAFF | TGCGCCAGCAGCTTGGCCGGTTACACTGAAGCTTTCTTT
TRBJ2-2 | NA | TRBV5-6 | NA | CASSTFPGSTGELFF | TGTGCCAGCAGCACCTTCCCGGGAAGCACCGGGGAGCTGTTTTTT
TRBJ1-4 | once | TRBV7-2 | NA | CASSLMSGVWEKLFF | TGTGCCAGCAGCTTAATGTCCGGGGTCTGGGAAAAACTGTTTTTT
TRBJ2-1 | NA | TRBV7-3 | TRBD2 | CASSLGSPSGDYNEQFF | TGTGCCAGCAGCTTAGGGTCCCCTAGCGGGGATTACAATGAGCAGTTCTTC
TRBJ1-2 | NA | TRBV14 | NA | CASSQGGLWYGYTF | TGTGCCAGCAGCCAGGGAGGGCTGTGGTATGGCTACACCTTC
TRBJ2-6 | NA | TRBV5-4 | NA | CASSATVISGANVLTF | TGTGCCAGCAGCGCGACAGTTATCTCTGGGGCCAACGTCCTGACTTTC
TRBJ2-2 | NA | TRBV11-2 | NA | CASSFLPVKTGELFF | TGTGCCAGCAGCTTTCTCCCGGTAAAAACCGGGGAGCTGTTTTTT
TRBJ1-1 | NA | TRBV6-1 | TRBD1 | CASNPGTGREAFF | TGTGCCAGCAATCCCGGGACAGGGCGTGAAGCTTTCTTT
TRBJ1-5 | few | TRBV11-2 | NA | CASSYFGSNQPQHF | TGTGCCAGCAGCTACTTCGGTAGCAATCAGCCCCAGCATTTT
TRBJ1-2 | NA | TRBV10-1 | NA | CASSDVGAGYTF | TGCGCCAGCAGTGACGTAGGGGCCGGCTACACCTTC